The 3 T cell receptor beta chains listed next were all sequenced from one sample in a study of cytomegalovirus exposure and HLA in healthy donors. This PCR relied on a set of 60 Vbeta primers and 13 Jbeta primers. Profiling relied on immunoSEQ multiplex PCR, and the TCRdb table lists in-frame clones only, not all of them. The sample has 95,000 to 150,000 clones; approximately 67% are singletons. Sequences were obtained from PBMCs. These receptor sequences come from a man between 18 and 29 years old in good health and CMV-seronegative.

This clone came up a few times. As DNA, the CDR3 is TGTGCCAGCAGCGTCGATCCGGTTTCGGGTAGCATGTTCTACGAGCAGTACTTC. Translating it yields CASSVDPVSGSMFYEQYF. The gene calls are TRBV9 and TRBJ2-7; D not certain. The V gene lost 2 bases and the J gene lost 3 bases, with 24 bases spanning the gap. Germline lookup yields CDR1 SGDLS and CDR2 YYNGEE. The CDR3 extends over 18 amino acids.

In the case of this clone: Sequence at one end of the junction differs from germline and may be a read error. The rearrangement joins TRBV6-1 to TRBJ1-5; TRBD1 agrees at 7 bases. The CDR3 spans 16 residues. Germline assignment: CDR1 MNHNS and CDR2 SASEGT. CDR3 sequence reads: CASREDSGTVNQPQHF. The CDR3 bases are TGTGCCAGCAGGGAAGACTCCGGGACAGTTAATCAGCCCCAGCATTTT.

This chain connects TRBV5-5 to TRBJ1-4; 9 nucleotides align to TRBD1. This CDR3 contains 15 residues. Per the germline V gene, CDR1 is SGHKS and CDR2 is YYEKEE (reference sequence). With V trimmed by 4 bases and J by 7 bases, 8 bases remained unmatched. CDR3 DNA: TGTGCCAGCAGCAGGGACAGGGCATTTGGTGAAAAACTGTTTTTT. The encoded protein is CASSRDRAFGEKLFF.